This TCR beta chain comes out of a study of T cells in Graves' hyperthyroidism and ophthalmopathy (dated by TCRdb to between 2017 and 2020). The study in broad terms: Peripheral blood was collected at initial diagnosis, before any treatment. The study also compared thyroid tissue and blood T-cell repertoires from several Graves' hyperthyroidism patients. The paper describes TCR Vbeta CDR3 sequencing of 120 to 150 peripheral blood samples, made up of approximately 40 ophthalmopathy patients, some 76 hyperthyroidism patients and 17 progressor patients. Prospective prediction of ophthalmopathy was tested in an independent validation cohort of about 19 hyperthyroidism patients and 15 to 17 patients who later progressed to ophthalmopathy. The 85 to 100 discovery patients were randomly split 7:3 into training and test sets. To identify TCR V-J signatures that set the groups apart, the researchers used a discovery cohort of more than 95 patients, made up of fewer than 50 with Graves' ophthalmopathy and 57 with stable Graves' hyperthyroidism. Following sampling, methimazole starting at 30 mg daily was given to hyperthyroidism patients, and high-dose intravenous methylprednisolone was given to ophthalmopathy patients. The study at large found these results: In validation, the model predicted progression to ophthalmopathy with 55% to 71% sensitivity and 72% to 85% specificity, a median of 6.5 months before onset. No statistical method was used to set the sample size in advance, and investigators knew the group allocation. A model built on a 13 V-J signature distinguished ophthalmopathy from stable hyperthyroidism, reaching around 87% sensitivity and 81.08% specificity in cross-validation and 80%/75% in testing. Most expanded thyroid clonotypes (frequency above 0.001) were also detected in blood, a finding suggesting that blood repertoires may reflect thyroid immune responses.

The TCR beta CDR3 regions were amplified from the RNA transcripts. For the first round of RT-PCR on the TCR CDR3, the HTBI primer set was used together with the Qiagen OneStep RT-PCR kit. Libraries were constructed in a second round of multiplex PCR, after which size selection and purification were performed. Libraries were sequenced paired-end with 100 bp reads on an Illumina HiSeq2000. Per the source publication's procedure: Raw data were processed with SOAPnuke, discarding reads with adapters, uncalled bases, mean Phred below 15, or no exact constant-primer or identifier match. High-quality paired reads were merged using COPE v1.2.5, and each unique nucleotide sequence was defined as a clonotype. MiTCR v1.1 was used to align clonotypes to the IMGT TRBV, TRBD and TRBJ reference segments. The analysis included only V-J combinations with a frequency above 0.0001, which together covered 99% to 99.2% of the repertoires. A TCS score was defined as the ratio between F50 (clonal expansion) and ExV (chaos), using BLOSUM62-based TCRdist between CDR3 peptides within each V-J. Welch's t-statistics and random forest reduced several hundred V-J features to some 14, which were used in a naive Bayes classifier (R e1071). The public reads were run again by TCRdb, first through fastp at Q25 and then through MiXCR, and only productive beta chains were kept. Here each entry gathers all rows of one CDR3 protein and keeps the most common genes and DNA. The V and J calls here are based on TCRdb, not the publication. Recorded for this sample are approximately 400,000 distinct CDR3 sequences; 13% of them occurred a single time. Of the sample, less than 25% is held by the ten largest clones.

The CDR3 runs 15 residues from the cysteine to the phenylalanine. Only the CDR3 DNA stays, 45 bases, in frame from base 1. The germline V gene provides CDR1 SGHTA and CDR2 FQGTGA. The junction shows trimming of 1 base on V and 5 bases on J, plus 14 bases between the germline ends. Hyperthyroidism patients were aged 18 to 65 years and newly diagnosed, with disease duration of less than 2 months. Any patient with an uncontrolled infection, another autoimmune disease, pregnancy or lactation was excluded. Diagnoses were based on clinical symptoms, serum thyroxine and TRAb, thyroid ultrasound and orbital computed tomography. For progressor patients, blood was drawn at the first diagnosis of hyperthyroidism, before any ophthalmopathy symptoms had appeared. PBMCs were separated from roughly 9.6 ml of fresh peripheral blood using Ficoll-Paque density gradient centrifugation. Progressor patients were initially diagnosed with Graves' hyperthyroidism and developed ophthalmopathy during follow-up. Trizol reagent was used to extract total RNA, and RNA quality was then checked on an Agilent 2100 Bioanalyzer.

This clonotype was detected only a few times. Which antigen it targets is not known. Base quality data are lacking; no much larger clone is found one base away. The rearrangement joined TRBV7-3 to TRBJ1-1; no D gene call is confident. This TCR was sampled from a man aged 25 to 40 with Graves' hyperthyroidism that later progressed to Graves' ophthalmopathy. Sequenced material: blood. The CDR3 region has the sequence CASSLSPSTGTEAFF. The sequenced DNA is TGTGCCAGCAGCTTAAGCCCTTCGACGGGGACTGAAGCTTTCTTT.